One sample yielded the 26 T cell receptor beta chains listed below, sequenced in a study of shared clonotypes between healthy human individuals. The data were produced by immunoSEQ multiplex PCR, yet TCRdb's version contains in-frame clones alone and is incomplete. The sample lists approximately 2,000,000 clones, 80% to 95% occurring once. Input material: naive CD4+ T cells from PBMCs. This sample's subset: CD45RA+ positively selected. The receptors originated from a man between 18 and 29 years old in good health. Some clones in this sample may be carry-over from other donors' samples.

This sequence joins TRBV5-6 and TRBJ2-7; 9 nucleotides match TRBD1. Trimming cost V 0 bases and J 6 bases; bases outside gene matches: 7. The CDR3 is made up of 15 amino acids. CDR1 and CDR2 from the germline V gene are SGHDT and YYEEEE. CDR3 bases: TGTGCCAGCAGCTTGGGGACAGGGGCAGTTGGCGAGCAGTACTTC. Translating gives CASSLGTGAVGEQYF.

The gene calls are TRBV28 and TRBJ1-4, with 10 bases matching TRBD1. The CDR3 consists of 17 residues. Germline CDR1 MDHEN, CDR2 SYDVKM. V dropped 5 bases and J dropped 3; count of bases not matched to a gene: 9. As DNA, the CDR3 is TGTGCCAGCAGTCCTAGGCCGGGACAGGGGTCTAATGAAAAACTGTTTTTT. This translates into CASSPRPGQGSNEKLFF.

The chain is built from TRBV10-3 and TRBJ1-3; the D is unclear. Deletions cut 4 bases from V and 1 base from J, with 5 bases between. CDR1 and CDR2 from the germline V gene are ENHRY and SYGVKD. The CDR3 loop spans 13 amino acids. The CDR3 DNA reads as TGTGCCATCAGTGTCCGGTCTGGAAACACCATATATTTT. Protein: CAISVRSGNTIYF.

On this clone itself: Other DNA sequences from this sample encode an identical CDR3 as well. CDR3 loop: CASSLGSGQETQYF. CDR3 in DNA: TGCGCCAGCAGCTTGGGCTCAGGCCAAGAGACCCAGTACTTC. The genes are TRBV5-1 and TRBJ2-5; D is unresolved. The CDR3 loop spans 14 amino acids. Germline values: CDR1 SGHRS, CDR2 YFSETQ. V was pared by 0 bases and J by 1 base, with 7 bases between.

The CDR3 is CASSISTRDAGELFF. In DNA, the CDR3 is TGTGCCAGTAGTATATCAACTCGCGACGCCGGGGAGCTGTTTTTT. The chain uses TRBV19 and TRBJ2-2; D ambiguous. Germline lookup yields CDR1 LNHDA and CDR2 SQIVND (reference sequence). Trimming removed 2 bases at V and 6 bases at J, with 13 bases between. This CDR3 has 15 amino acids.

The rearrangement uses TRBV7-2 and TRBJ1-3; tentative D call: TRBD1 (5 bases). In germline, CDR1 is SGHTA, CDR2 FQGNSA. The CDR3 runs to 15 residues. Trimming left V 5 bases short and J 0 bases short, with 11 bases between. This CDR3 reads CASSTGRASGNTIYF. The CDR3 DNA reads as TGTGCCAGCAGCACAGGACGGGCCTCTGGAAACACCATATATTTT.

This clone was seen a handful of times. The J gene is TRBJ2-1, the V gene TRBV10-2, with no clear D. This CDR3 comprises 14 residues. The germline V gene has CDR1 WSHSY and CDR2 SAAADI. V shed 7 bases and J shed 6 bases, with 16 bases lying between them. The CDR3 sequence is CASIPDSDPNEQFF. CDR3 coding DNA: TGCGCCAGCATTCCGGATAGTGATCCCAATGAGCAGTTCTTC.

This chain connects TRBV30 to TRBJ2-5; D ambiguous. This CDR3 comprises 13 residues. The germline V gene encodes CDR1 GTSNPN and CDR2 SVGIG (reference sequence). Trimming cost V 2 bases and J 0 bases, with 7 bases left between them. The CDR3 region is CAWSKMNQETQYF. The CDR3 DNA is TGTGCCTGGAGTAAAATGAACCAAGAGACCCAGTACTTC. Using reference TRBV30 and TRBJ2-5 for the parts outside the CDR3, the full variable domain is SQTIHQWPATLVQPVGSPLSLECTVEGTSNPNLYWYRQAAGRGLQLLFYSVGIGQISSEVPQNLSASRPQDRQFILSSKKLLLSDSGFYLCAWSKMNQETQYFGPGTRLLVL.

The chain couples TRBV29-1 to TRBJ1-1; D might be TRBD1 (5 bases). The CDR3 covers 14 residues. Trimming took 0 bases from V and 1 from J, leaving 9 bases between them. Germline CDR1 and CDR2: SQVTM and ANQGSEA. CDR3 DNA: TGCAGCGTTGAAGATTTTGGGGGGAACACTGAAGCTTTCTTT. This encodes CSVEDFGGNTEAFF.

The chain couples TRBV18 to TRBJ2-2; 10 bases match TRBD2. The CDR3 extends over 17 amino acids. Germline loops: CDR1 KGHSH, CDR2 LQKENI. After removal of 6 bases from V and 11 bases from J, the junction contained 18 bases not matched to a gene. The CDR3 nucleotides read TGTGCCAGCTCGGGCGTCCTAGCGGGAGCTAGTCCGAGTGAGCTGTTTTTT. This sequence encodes CASSGVLAGASPSELFF.

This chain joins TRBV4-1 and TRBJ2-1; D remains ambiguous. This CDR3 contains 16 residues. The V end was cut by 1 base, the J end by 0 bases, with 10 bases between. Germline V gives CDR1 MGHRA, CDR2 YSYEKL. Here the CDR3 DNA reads TGCGCCAGCAGCCAAGTTTATGCCAGCTCCTACAATGAGCAGTTCTTC. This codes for CASSQVYASSYNEQFF.

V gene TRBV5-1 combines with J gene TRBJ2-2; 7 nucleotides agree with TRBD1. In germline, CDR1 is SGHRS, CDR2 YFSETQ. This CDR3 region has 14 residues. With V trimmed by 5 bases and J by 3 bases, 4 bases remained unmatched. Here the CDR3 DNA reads TGCGCCAGCAGTGACAGGGTAGACACCGGGGAGCTGTTTTTT. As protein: CASSDRVDTGELFF.

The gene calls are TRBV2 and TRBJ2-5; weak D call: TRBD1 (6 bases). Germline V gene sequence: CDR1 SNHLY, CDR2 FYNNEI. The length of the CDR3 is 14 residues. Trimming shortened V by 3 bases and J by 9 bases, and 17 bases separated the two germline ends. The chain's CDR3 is CASSESRPSGAQYF. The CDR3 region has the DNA TGTGCCAGCAGTGAGTCCCGACCCTCAGGGGCCCAGTACTTC.

The CDR3 region is CASSFFTGLSYNEQFF. CDR3 nucleotides: TGTGCCAGTTCGTTTTTCACGGGGCTCTCCTACAATGAGCAGTTCTTC. The chain has TRBV18 and TRBJ2-1; D might be TRBD1 or TRBD2, each matching 5 bases. CDR1 is KGHSH and CDR2 is LQKENI in the germline V gene. V gave up 9 bases and J gave up 0 bases, with 18 bases separating them. The CDR3 covers 16 residues.

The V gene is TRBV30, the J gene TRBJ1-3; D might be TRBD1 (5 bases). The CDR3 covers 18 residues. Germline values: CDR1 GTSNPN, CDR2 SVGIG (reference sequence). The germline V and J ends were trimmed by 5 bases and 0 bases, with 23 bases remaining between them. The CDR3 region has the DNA TGTGCCTGGTCGGGGACTTACTCTTTTCCCAGCTCTGGAAACACCATATATTTT. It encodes CAWSGTYSFPSSGNTIYF.

The CDR3 is CASSLRDTYEQYF. In DNA form, the CDR3 reads TGTGCCAGCAGTTTACGGGACACCTACGAGCAGTACTTC. The chain recombines TRBV6-5 with TRBJ2-7; TRBD1 is a possible D gene (6 bases). V was clipped by 4 bases and J by 2 bases, with 9 bases between them. The CDR3 consists of 13 residues. CDR1 MNHEY and CDR2 SVGAGI come from the germline V gene.

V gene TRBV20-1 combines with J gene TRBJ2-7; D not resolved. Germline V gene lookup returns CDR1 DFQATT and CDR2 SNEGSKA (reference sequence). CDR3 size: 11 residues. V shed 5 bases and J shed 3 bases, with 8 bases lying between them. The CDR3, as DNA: TGCAGTGCTCCTGGCCTCTACGAGCAGTACTTC. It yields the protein CSAPGLYEQYF.

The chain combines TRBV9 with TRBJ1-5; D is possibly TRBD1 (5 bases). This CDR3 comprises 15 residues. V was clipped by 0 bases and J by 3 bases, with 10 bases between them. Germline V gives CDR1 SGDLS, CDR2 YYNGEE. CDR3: CASSVGWGYNQPQHF. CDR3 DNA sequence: TGTGCCAGCAGCGTAGGGTGGGGGTACAATCAGCCCCAGCATTTT.

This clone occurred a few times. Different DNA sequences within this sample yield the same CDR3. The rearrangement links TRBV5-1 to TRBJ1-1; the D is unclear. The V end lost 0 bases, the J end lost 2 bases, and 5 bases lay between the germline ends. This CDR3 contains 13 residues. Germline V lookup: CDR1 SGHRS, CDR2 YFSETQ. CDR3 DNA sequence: TGCGCCAGCAGCTTGGCGGTAAACACTGAAGCTTTCTTT. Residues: CASSLAVNTEAFF.

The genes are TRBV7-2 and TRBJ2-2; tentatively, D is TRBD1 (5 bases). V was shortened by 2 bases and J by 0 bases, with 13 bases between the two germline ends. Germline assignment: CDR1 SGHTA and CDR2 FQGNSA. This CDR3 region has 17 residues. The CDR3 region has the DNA TGTGCCAGCAGCTTATTGGGATTACAGGCGAACACCGGGGAGCTGTTTTTT. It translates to CASSLLGLQANTGELFF.

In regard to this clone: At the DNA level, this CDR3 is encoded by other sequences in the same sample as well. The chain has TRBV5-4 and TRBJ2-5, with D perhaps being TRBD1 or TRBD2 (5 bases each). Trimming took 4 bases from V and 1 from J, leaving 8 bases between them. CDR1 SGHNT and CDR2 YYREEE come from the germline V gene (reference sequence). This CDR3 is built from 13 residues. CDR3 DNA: TGTGCCAGCAGCACGGGGACCCAAGAGACCCAGTACTTC. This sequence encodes CASSTGTQETQYF.

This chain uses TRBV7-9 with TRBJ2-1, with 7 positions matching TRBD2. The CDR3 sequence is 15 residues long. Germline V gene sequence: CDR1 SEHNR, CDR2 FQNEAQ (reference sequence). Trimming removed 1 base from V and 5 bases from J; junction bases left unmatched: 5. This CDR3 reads CASSLGLADNNEQFF. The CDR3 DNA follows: TGTGCCAGCAGCTTAGGGCTAGCGGACAACAATGAGCAGTTCTTC.

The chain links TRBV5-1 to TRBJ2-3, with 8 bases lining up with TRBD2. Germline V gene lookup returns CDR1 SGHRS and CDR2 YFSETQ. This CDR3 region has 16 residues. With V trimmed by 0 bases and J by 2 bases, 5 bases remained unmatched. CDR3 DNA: TGCGCCAGCAGCTTGGCCCTACTAGCGGCCACAGATACGCAGTATTTT. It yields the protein CASSLALLAATDTQYF. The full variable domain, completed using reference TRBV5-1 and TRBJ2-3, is KAGVTQTPRYLIKTRGQQVTLSCSPISGHRSVSWYQQTPGQGLQFLFEYFSETQRNKGNFPGRFSGRQFSNSRSEMNVSTLELGDSALYLCASSLALLAATDTQYFGPGTRLTVL.

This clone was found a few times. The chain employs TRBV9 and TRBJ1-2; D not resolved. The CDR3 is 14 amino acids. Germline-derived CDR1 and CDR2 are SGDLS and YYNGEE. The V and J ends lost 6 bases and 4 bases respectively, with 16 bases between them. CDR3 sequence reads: CASTRTSTRYGYTF. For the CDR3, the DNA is TGTGCCAGCACCCGTACATCTACCCGCTATGGCTACACCTTC.

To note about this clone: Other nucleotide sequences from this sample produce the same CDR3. The CDR3: CASSPGGREQYF. In DNA form, the CDR3 reads TGCGCCAGCAGCCCGGGGGGGCGCGAGCAGTACTTC. The chain joins TRBV5-1 to TRBJ2-7; 8 positions match TRBD2. The V gene's germline CDR1 is SGHRS and CDR2 YFSETQ. Germline trimming cut 4 bases from V and 6 bases from J; bases unmatched to any gene: 3. CDR3 length equals 12 residues.

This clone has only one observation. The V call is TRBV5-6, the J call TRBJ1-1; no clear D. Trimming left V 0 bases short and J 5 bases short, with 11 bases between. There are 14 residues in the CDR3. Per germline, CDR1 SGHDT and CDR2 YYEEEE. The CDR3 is CASSLAGSGTEAFF. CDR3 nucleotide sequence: TGTGCCAGCAGCTTGGCGGGGAGTGGTACTGAAGCTTTCTTT.